Reported below is one TCR beta chain. The data are from a study of patients and donors after allogeneic stem cell transplantation. The CDR3 runs 14 residues. Germline CDR1 reads SNHLY; CDR2 reads FYNNEI. V was clipped by 4 bases and J by 3 bases; unmatched bases: 6. TCRdb used MiXCR to reprocess the RT-PCR reads, holding one entry per CDR3 protein. The sample consists of 150,000 to 200,000 distinct CDR3 sequences, over 25% of them appearing once. This clonotype was obtained from a human donor who was either an allogeneic HSCT recipient or a stem cell or donor lymphocyte infusion donor (not recorded which). It is not recorded whose cells these are; they may come from a transplant donor. This chain uses TRBV2 with TRBJ2-7; 7 bases agree with TRBD2. The sequencing sample was made of blood, either unsorted or a sorted T cell fraction (not recorded which). CDR3 protein: CASSVAGSLYEQYF. CDR3 DNA: TGTGCCAGCAGTGTAGCGGGCTCCCTCTACGAGCAGTACTTC.